The rows below give T cell receptor beta chains drawn from one sample of a study of blood T cells in healthy people across ages. Via MiXCR, TCRdb re-called the 5' RACE reads, giving one row per CDR3 protein. Of about 930,000 distinct CDR3 sequences in the sample, 25% to 30% are singletons; the top ten hold around 9.6%. These records were also assigned to another study, of T cells of mothers and their children.

The sample consisted of blood. Source of these receptors: a woman in her 40s in good health. Both conserved end residues are part of each CDR3. Fields, in order: clone size, D gene, J gene, V gene, CDR3 DNA, CDR3 protein. A D gene is named only where the DNA matches it firmly. The size entry is marked missing in some rows and otherwise reads once, few, many or a size class.

many TRBD1 TRBJ2-7 TRBV12-3/TRBV12-4 TGTGCCAGCAGTTTGCTCAGGGGGCTCGAGCAGTACTTC CASSLLRGLEQYF
few - TRBJ1-2 TRBV3-1 TGTGCCAGCAGCCAAGACAAGAACTATGGCTACACCTTC CASSQDKNYGYTF
- TRBD1 TRBJ2-1 TRBV14 TGTGCCAGCAGCGTCCGGGACAGCACTAGCTCCTACAATGAGCAGTTCTTC CASSVRDSTSSYNEQFF
few - TRBJ1-1 TRBV29-1 TGCAGCGTTGATTATAGAGGGACGGGCACTGAAGCTTTCTTT CSVDYRGTGTEAFF
few - TRBJ1-2 TRBV19 TGTGCCAGTAGTATAGATGGCCAGGGGCGAGGTGGCTACACCTTC CASSIDGQGRGGYTF
many - TRBJ2-7 TRBV7-8 TGTGCCAGCAGCTGGGGGTGGTCCTACGAGCAGTACTTC CASSWGWSYEQYF
many - TRBJ2-7 TRBV7-2 TGTGCCAGCAGCTTACTCGACGAGCAGTACTTC CASSLLDEQYF
many TRBD1 TRBJ2-3 TRBV5-8 TGTGCCAGCAGCTTGAACAGGGGGTATTCAGATACGCAGTATTTT CASSLNRGYSDTQYF
few - TRBJ2-3 TRBV20-1 TGCAGTGCTAGCTCTGGGTCAGATACGCAGTATTTT CSASSGSDTQYF
many - TRBJ2-1 TRBV4-1 TGCGCCAGCAGCCCCTTCAGGGGGGAGCCTTACAATGAGCAGTTCTTC CASSPFRGEPYNEQFF
many - TRBJ2-1 TRBV15 TGTGCCACCACATATAGTGCCGTAGATGGGCGCAATGAGCAGTTCTTC CATTYSAVDGRNEQFF
few TRBD1 TRBJ1-4 TRBV5-1 TGCGCCAGCAGCTTGTGGGGACAGGGATATGAAAAACTGTTTTTT CASSLWGQGYEKLFF
- TRBD1 TRBJ1-2 TRBV15 TGTGCCACCAGCAGAGAGGGGACACAGGGGATAAGAAAGAGCTACACCTTC CATSREGTQGIRKSYTF
- - TRBJ1-4 TRBV18 TGTGCCAGCTCACCAGGGGTCGATGAAAAACTGTTTTTT CASSPGVDEKLFF
- TRBD2 TRBJ2-7 TRBV7-3 TGTGCCAGCAGCTTAACGGGCGGGGGGGATTCCTACGAGCAGTACTTC CASSLTGGGDSYEQYF
many - TRBJ2-1 TRBV5-1 TGCGCCAGCAGCTTCTCGGGGGACTACAATGAGCAGTTCTTC CASSFSGDYNEQFF
- TRBD1 TRBJ2-7 TRBV28 TGTGCCAGCAGTTTATGGGGAACAGGGGGCTCGTTCTACGAGCAGTACTTC CASSLWGTGGSFYEQYF
many TRBD1 TRBJ1-2 TRBV4-1 TGCGCCAGCAGCCAAGTCGCACGACTACAGGGGACCTATGGCTACACCTTC CASSQVARLQGTYGYTF
- - TRBJ1-2 TRBV7-9 TGTGCCAGCAGCTTCAGGACCAATGGCTACACCTTC CASSFRTNGYTF
many TRBD1 TRBJ1-1 TRBV7-2 TGTGCCAGCAGCTCTACTCCTACGACAGGGGGCACTGAAGCTTTCTTT CASSSTPTTGGTEAFF
- - TRBJ2-4 TRBV6-5 TGTGCCAGCAGTCAGGGGGACTACGGGCAGTACTTC CASSQGDYGQYF
few TRBD1 TRBJ2-7 TRBV30 TGTGCCTGGAGTGTTTACGGACAGGGGAACTACGAGCAGTACTTC CAWSVYGQGNYEQYF
- - TRBJ2-7 TRBV4-1 TGCGCCAGCAGCCAAGACTACTTCAGCTCCTACGAGCAGTACTTC CASSQDYFSSYEQYF
- TRBD1 TRBJ1-6 TRBV7-2 TGTGCCAGCAGCCACCAGACAGGGGATAATTCACCCCTCCACTTT CASSHQTGDNSPLHF
few TRBD1 TRBJ2-1 TRBV3-1 TGTGCCAGCAGCCCAGACCGACAGGGGGCGGGTGAGCAGTTCTTC CASSPDRQGAGEQFF
- TRBD2 TRBJ2-1 TRBV7-2 TGTGCCAGCAGCCAGGACAGGCCAATAGCGGGGGACAATGAGCAGTTCTTC CASSQDRPIAGDNEQFF
many - TRBJ2-5 TRBV5-1 TGCGCCAGCAGCTTTGGGGCCAGCCAAGAGACCCAGTACTTC CASSFGASQETQYF
- - TRBJ1-2 TRBV28 TGTGCCAACACCACTGGGGGTGAAGGCTACACCTTC CANTTGGEGYTF
- TRBD1 TRBJ1-3 TRBV9 TGTGCCAGCAGCCTGGGACAGGGAAACACCATATATTTT CASSLGQGNTIYF
few - TRBJ2-5 TRBV7-8 TGTGCCAGCAGCTTAGAGGCAGGGGGGACAACCCAGTACTTC CASSLEAGGTTQYF
- - TRBJ1-1 TRBV7-2 TGTGCCTGCAGCCTTATCCCTGGGGACACTGAAGCTTTCTTT CACSLIPGDTEAFF